This T cell receptor (beta chain) is drawn from a study of metastatic and nonmetastatic thyroid tumors. TCRdb re-analyzed the PCR reads through MiXCR. The table has some 29,000 clones, around 3.5% seen once; the top ten hold 3% to 3.5%. Patients were all untreated before their thyroid surgery. Germline values: CDR1 MNHGY, CDR2 SVAAGI. The CDR3 covers 16 residues. The V gene lost 3 bases and the J gene lost 3 bases, with 16 bases spanning the gap. This clone has more than one count but fewer than ten. The rearrangement links TRBV6-9 to TRBJ2-3; D may match TRBD1 or TRBD2 (7 bases each). The sequenced sample consisted of blood. The clonotype originates from a male donor with papillary thyroid cancer or a benign thyroid nodule (not recorded which). Some clones in this sample may be carry-over from other donors' samples. CDR3 nucleotide sequence: TGTGCCAGCAGTTACAGGGGGGGCTTTGGGACAGATACGCAGTATTTT. Translating it yields CASSYRGGFGTDTQYF.